This T cell receptor (beta chain) is from a study of blood T cell repertoires in COVID-19. Looking at the study overall: The United States, Italy and Spain were the sources of the acute and convalescent COVID-19 samples.

In the case of this clone: Other DNA variants within this sample encode the same CDR3.

Seattle patient enrollment occurred during active infection, with longitudinal follow-up thereafter. In the original processing: For nucleated cells, counts were estimated from reference gene primer amplification. TCRdb's copy holds only in-frame clones and misses some; the assay was immunoSEQ multiplex PCR. V and J calls plus clone size are reproduced from that table; the DNA served to infer D and trimming. Altogether 350,000 to 400,000 clones are present, 89% being singletons, with the ten largest covering around 3%. Trimming left V 5 bases short and J 0 bases short, with 14 bases between. Germline assignment: CDR1 SGHVS and CDR2 FNYEAQ. The CDR3 contains 16 residues.

Sequenced: peripheral blood. V gene TRBV7-6 combines with J gene TRBJ1-5; D is perhaps TRBD1 (5 bases). The origin of this receptor is a woman aged 25-40 years with COVID-19, enrolled during active disease. The CDR3, as DNA: TGTGCCAGCAGCCTGGGGGGGGGACGTAGCAATCAGCCCCAGCATTTT. This sequence encodes CASSLGGGRSNQPQHF.